One and the same sample provided the 25 T cell receptor beta chains below, sequenced in a study of shared clonotypes between healthy human individuals. TCRdb's table, derived via immunoSEQ multiplex PCR, lists solely in-frame clones and lacks some. Of more than 2,000,000 clones listed, 85% to 95% are singletons. What was sequenced was naive CD4+ T cells from PBMCs. Subset described: CD45RA+ positively selected. The receptors come from a young man in good health. Some clones in this sample may be carry-over from other donors' samples.

Concerning this clone: Distinct nucleotide sequences in the sample also encode this CDR3. This sequence joins TRBV5-1 and TRBJ2-1; 8 nucleotides line up with TRBD2. This CDR3 comprises 14 residues. The V segment lost 0 bases and the J segment 7 bases; nucleotides outside the gene matches: 3. Per the germline V gene, CDR1 is SGHRS and CDR2 is YFSETQ. CDR3 residues: CASSLGSGGNEQFF. In DNA form, the CDR3 reads TGCGCCAGCAGCTTGGGCTCGGGAGGGAATGAGCAGTTCTTC. Filled out from reference TRBV5-1 and TRBJ2-1, the complete variable domain reads KAGVTQTPRYLIKTRGQQVTLSCSPISGHRSVSWYQQTPGQGLQFLFEYFSETQRNKGNFPGRFSGRQFSNSRSEMNVSTLELGDSALYLCASSLGSGGNEQFFGPGTRLTVL.

The V and J genes are TRBV11-2 and TRBJ2-1, with 7 bases that match TRBD2. Germline CDR1 and CDR2: SGHAT and FQNNGV. V lost 5 bases to trimming and J lost 3 bases; unmatched junction nucleotides: 7. The CDR3 spans 15 residues. The DNA of the CDR3 is TGTGCCAGCAGCCGGGGGGAGCTGGGCTACAATGAGCAGTTCTTC. It specifies CASSRGELGYNEQFF.

The chain carries TRBV28 and TRBJ2-3, with no clear D. The germline gives CDR1 MDHEN, CDR2 SYDVKM. V lost 2 bases, J lost 4 bases, and 19 bases lay in between. The CDR3 loop spans 17 amino acids. The CDR3 spells CASSLRLSAQVADTQYF. The DNA for the CDR3 is TGTGCCAGCAGTTTACGGTTAAGCGCCCAGGTAGCAGATACGCAGTATTTT.

The gene calls are TRBV11-2 and TRBJ1-4; no definite D call. This CDR3 contains 16 residues. The germline V gene has CDR1 SGHAT and CDR2 FQNNGV. V lost 3 bases and J lost 0, with 11 bases in between. CDR3 region: CASSFTISATNEKLFF. The CDR3 DNA follows: TGTGCCAGCAGCTTTACGATCTCAGCAACTAATGAAAAACTGTTTTTT.

The chain joins TRBV28 to TRBJ1-1, with 8 bases lining up with TRBD1. Per germline, CDR1 MDHEN and CDR2 SYDVKM. This CDR3 contains 15 residues. J was trimmed by 0 bases and V by 5 bases; bases with no gene match: 5. The CDR3 region is CASSVRTGMNTEAFF. CDR3 bases: TGTGCCAGCAGTGTACGGACAGGGATGAACACTGAAGCTTTCTTT.

This chain links TRBV27 with TRBJ2-1; D uncertain. This CDR3 region has 17 residues. Trimming left V 3 bases short and J 0 bases short, with 15 bases between. Germline-derived CDR1 and CDR2 are MNHEY and SMNVEV (reference sequence). In DNA form, the CDR3 reads TGTGCCAGCAGTTTCATCGGCGGCATCGACTCCTACAATGAGCAGTTCTTC. It translates to CASSFIGGIDSYNEQFF.

The rearrangement links TRBV28 to TRBJ1-4, with 7 bases matching TRBD1. Germline V CDR1 and CDR2: MDHEN, SYDVKM. V shed 5 bases, J shed 8 bases, and the junction held 11 bases outside the gene matches. The length of the CDR3 is 15 residues. The CDR3 spells CASSRRGPTSEKLFF. CDR3 sequence (DNA): TGTGCCAGCAGTCGGAGGGGGCCCACCTCCGAAAAACTGTTTTTT.

This chain joins TRBV28 and TRBJ2-7, with 7 bases matching TRBD1. The CDR3 is made up of 15 amino acids. The V gene's germline CDR1 is MDHEN and CDR2 SYDVKM. The junction had 4 bases not matched to a gene; V was cut back by 1 base and J by 1 base. CDR3 protein: CASSLLYRGSYEQYF. The CDR3, as DNA: TGTGCCAGCAGTTTATTATACAGGGGTTCCTACGAGCAGTACTTC.

This sequence joins TRBV28 and TRBJ1-2, with TRBD1 matching over 7 bases. The trim removed 6 bases at V and 5 bases at J, leaving 9 bases unmatched. The CDR3 has 14 amino acids. The germline CDR1 and CDR2 sequences are MDHEN and SYDVKM. The CDR3 protein is CASRAQGVPYGYTF. The CDR3 bases are TGTGCCAGCAGGGCGCAGGGGGTCCCATATGGCTACACCTTC.

The chain recombines TRBV28 with TRBJ2-7, with 9 bases matching TRBD1. The CDR3 has 14 residues. V trimming: 8 bases; J trimming: 4 bases; junction bases outside the gene matches: 9. Germline CDR1 and CDR2: MDHEN and SYDVKM. The CDR3 nucleotides are TGTGCCAGCGGTACCCCCGGGACAGGGTACGAGCAGTACTTC. Translating it yields CASGTPGTGYEQYF. Based on the CDR3 plus reference TRBV28 and TRBJ2-7, the full variable domain is DVKVTQSSRYLVKRTGEKVFLECVQDMDHENMFWYRQDPGLGLRLIYFSYDVKMKEKGDIPEGYSVSREKKERFSLILESASTNQTSMYLCASGTPGTGYEQYFGPGTRLTVT.

The chain is built from TRBV28 and TRBJ1-2; 9 bases match TRBD1. The CDR3 has 14 residues. The trim removed 8 bases at V and 6 bases at J, leaving 10 bases unmatched. Germline CDR1 and CDR2: MDHEN and SYDVKM. CDR3 bases: TGTGCCAGCTATCACAAGGGACAGGGCAATGGCTACACCTTC. Translating it yields CASYHKGQGNGYTF.

For this clone: This same CDR3 is encoded by further DNA sequences in the sample. The gene calls are TRBV19 and TRBJ2-5, with 9 bases fitting TRBD1. CDR3 length: 14 amino acids. Germline loops: CDR1 LNHDA, CDR2 SQIVND (reference sequence). V was pared by 5 bases and J by 3 bases, with 4 bases of the junction left unmatched. The CDR3 coding sequence is TGTGCCAGTAGTTCCCGGACAGGGGAAGAGACCCAGTACTTC. Amino acids: CASSSRTGEETQYF.

The chain uses TRBV7-2 and TRBJ2-1; 8 nucleotides match TRBD2. The CDR3 is 18 amino acids. CDR1 and CDR2 from the germline V gene are SGHTA and FQGNSA. Germline trimming cut 5 bases from V and 5 bases from J; bases unmatched to any gene: 17. CDR3 coding DNA: TGTGCCAGCAGCCCCGTTTTGGTACTAGCGGAACTTAACAATGAGCAGTTCTTC. Translation gives CASSPVLVLAELNNEQFF.

This chain uses TRBV7-9 with TRBJ2-1, with D hard to call. The V gene's germline CDR1 is SEHNR and CDR2 FQNEAQ (reference sequence). V lost 8 bases and J lost 14, with 19 bases in between. The CDR3 loop spans 12 amino acids. Here the CDR3 reads CASGLDSFQEFF. CDR3 nucleotides: TGTGCCAGCGGGTTAGATTCATTTCAGGAGTTCTTC.

J is TRBJ2-1 and V is TRBV5-1; 11 bases line up with TRBD2. V lost 3 bases to trimming and J lost 6 bases; unmatched junction nucleotides: 11. CDR1 and CDR2 from the germline V gene are SGHRS and YFSETQ. The CDR3 is 17 amino acids. The CDR3 spells CASSYYTTSGSGNEQFF. The CDR3 DNA is TGCGCCAGCAGCTATTACACCACTAGCGGGAGTGGCAATGAGCAGTTCTTC.

This clone occurred a few times. This CDR3 reads CSVSSDGGKLFF. The CDR3 DNA reads as TGCAGCGTATCCTCTGATGGGGGGAAACTGTTTTTT. The gene calls are TRBV29-1 and TRBJ1-4; D possibly corresponds to TRBD1 (5 bases). Trimming took off 6 bases at V and 11 bases at J, with 16 bases between the two ends. CDR3 size: 12 residues. CDR1 SQVTM and CDR2 ANQGSEA come from the germline V gene. The full variable domain, with the rest looked up from reference TRBV29-1 and TRBJ1-4, is SAVISQKPSRDICQRGTSLTIQCQVDSQVTMMFWYRQQPGQSLTLIATANQGSEATYESGFVIDKFPISRPNLTFSTLTVSNMSPEDSSIYLCSVSSDGGKLFFGSGTQLSVL.

About this clone: In the same sample, other DNA sequences code for this CDR3. For the CDR3, the DNA is TGTGCCAGCAGCCCTCGACTAGCGGGGGACTACGAGCAGTACTTC. Residues: CASSPRLAGDYEQYF. The chain carries TRBV7-2 and TRBJ2-7; TRBD2 matches at 12 bases. V dropped 5 bases and J dropped 3; count of bases not matched to a gene: 5. CDR3 size: 15 residues. Germline-derived CDR1 and CDR2 are SGHTA and FQGNSA.

The gene calls are TRBV27 and TRBJ2-7; D perhaps matches TRBD2 (6 bases). V gave up 4 bases and J gave up 3 bases, with 16 bases separating them. Per the germline V gene, CDR1 is MNHEY and CDR2 is SMNVEV (reference sequence). The CDR3 spans 15 residues. The CDR3 bases are TGTGCCAGCAGTTCCACCGGGACTCCCGGCTACGAGCAGTACTTC. Encoded protein: CASSSTGTPGYEQYF.

Turning to this clone: Other nucleotide sequences from this sample produce the same CDR3. V gene TRBV7-3 combines with J gene TRBJ2-2; D uncertain. There are 13 residues in the CDR3. The ends were cut back, 2 bases at V and 5 bases at J, with 6 bases in the middle. Germline V gene lookup returns CDR1 SGHTA and CDR2 FQGTGA. CDR3 sequence reads: CASSLLPTGELFF. The CDR3 bases are TGTGCCAGCAGCTTACTACCTACCGGGGAGCTGTTTTTT.

J is TRBJ1-3 and V is TRBV5-1; tentatively, D is TRBD1 (5 bases). This CDR3 contains 15 residues. Deletions cut 1 base from V and 0 bases from J, with 8 bases between. Germline CDR1 and CDR2: SGHRS and YFSETQ. CDR3: CASSLMGPSGNTIYF. Written as DNA, the CDR3 is TGCGCCAGCAGCTTGATGGGACCCTCTGGAAACACCATATATTTT.

The rearrangement links TRBV7-2 to TRBJ1-2; TRBD1 agrees at 10 bases. With V trimmed by 5 bases and J by 3 bases, 6 bases remained unmatched. The CDR3 has 15 residues. Germline lookup yields CDR1 SGHTA and CDR2 FQGNSA. The CDR3 DNA reads TGTGCCAGCAGCCCGGGACAGGGGTTGGACTATGGCTACACCTTC. Translating it yields CASSPGQGLDYGYTF.

CDR3 DNA sequence: TGTGCCAGCAGTTTAGTAGGACTCCAAGAGACCCAGTACTTC. This codes for CASSLVGLQETQYF. The chain has TRBV28 and TRBJ2-5; D is possibly TRBD2 (5 bases). From germline, CDR1 is MDHEN and CDR2 SYDVKM. Trimming pared 2 bases from V and 1 base from J, leaving 8 bases between. This CDR3 is 14 amino acids long.

DNA of the CDR3: TGCGCCAGCAGATTATCCGGGACACTTTATACGCAGTATTTT. Protein product: CASRLSGTLYTQYF. The V call is TRBV10-2, the J call TRBJ2-3; a weak D match, TRBD1 (6 bases). CDR1 is WSHSY and CDR2 is SAAADI in the germline V gene. The CDR3 runs 14 residues. V lost 6 bases to trimming and J lost 7 bases, with 17 bases between them.

This clone was recorded only once. The chain employs TRBV18 and TRBJ1-3; D is unresolved. Trimming removed 3 bases from V and 3 bases from J, with 6 bases in between. The CDR3 consists of 13 residues. From germline, CDR1 is KGHSH and CDR2 LQKENI. The CDR3 is CASSPTLGNTIYF. As DNA, the CDR3 is TGTGCCAGCTCACCCACACTTGGAAACACCATATATTTT.

The chain has TRBV7-8 and TRBJ2-5; possible D gene TRBD2, 5 bases. CDR3 length: 14 amino acids. V was pared by 6 bases and J by 4 bases, with 15 bases between. CDR1 and CDR2 (germline): SGHVS, FQNEAQ. The CDR3 loop reads CASRERRVPETQYF. CDR3 in DNA: TGTGCCAGCAGAGAGAGGCGGGTCCCAGAGACCCAGTACTTC.